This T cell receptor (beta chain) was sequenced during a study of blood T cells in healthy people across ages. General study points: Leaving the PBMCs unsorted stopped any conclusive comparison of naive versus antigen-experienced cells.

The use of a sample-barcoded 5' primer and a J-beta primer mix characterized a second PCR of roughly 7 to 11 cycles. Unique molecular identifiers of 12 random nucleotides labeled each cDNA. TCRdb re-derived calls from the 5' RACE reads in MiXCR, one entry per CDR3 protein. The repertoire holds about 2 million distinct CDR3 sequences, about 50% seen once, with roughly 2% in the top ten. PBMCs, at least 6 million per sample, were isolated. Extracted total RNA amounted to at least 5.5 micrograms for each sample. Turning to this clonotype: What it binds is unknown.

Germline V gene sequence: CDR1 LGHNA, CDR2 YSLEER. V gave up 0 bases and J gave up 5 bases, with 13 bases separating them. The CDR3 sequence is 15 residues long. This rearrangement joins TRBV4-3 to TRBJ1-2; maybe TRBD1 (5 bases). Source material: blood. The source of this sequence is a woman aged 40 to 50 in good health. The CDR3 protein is CASSQDDDRGYGYTF. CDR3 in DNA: TGCGCCAGCAGCCAAGATGATGACAGAGGTTATGGCTACACCTTC.